This T cell receptor beta chain comes out of a study of a mutant IDH1 vaccine in newly diagnosed glioma (dated by TCRdb to the early 2020s). Turning to the overall study: Patients received eight vaccinations in weeks 1, 3, 5, 7, 11, 15, 19 and 23, corresponding to visits V03 through V10. Longitudinal TCRB deep sequencing was done for some 26 treated patients, wherever samples were available for exploratory analyses. Before enrollment, most patients had been given radiochemotherapy with temozolomide as standard therapy, while the rest had received either radiotherapy alone or temozolomide alone. Of the 32 treated patients, roughly 62% were male and approximately 38% were female, and the mean age was 40.4 years. In the chemotherapy-containing groups, vaccination started alongside temozolomide cycles, whereas in patients who had radiotherapy alone it started 4-6 weeks after radiotherapy. Peripheral blood was collected at six visits: V03 (baseline), V05, V07, V10, V12 and V13. Results and caveats for the whole study, not just this receptor: Selection of PBMC samples for TCRB deep sequencing was based on availability. The authors noted that analyses of patient blood samples could not be reproduced because of sample limitations. Pseudoprogression seemed to be unrelated to changes in the top peripheral T cell clonotypes found by TCRB sequencing. Immune responses induced by the vaccine were seen in approximately 93% of patients across multiple MHC alleles.

This sample's time point label indicates: week 11, during vaccination. A 20-mer mutant IDH1 peptide at 300 micrograms in Montanide made up each vaccine dose, which was injected subcutaneously together with topical imiquimod. Donors had newly diagnosed WHO grade 3 or 4 IDH1-mutant astrocytomas with loss of nuclear ATRX. The samples were drawn from NOA16, a multicentre, single-arm, open-label phase I trial in Germany that tested a mutant IDH1 peptide vaccine in humans for the first time. The DNeasy Blood and Tissue Kit was used to extract genomic DNA from EDTA blood for TCRB sequencing. This clone has a single count. Its specific antigen is unknown. The input lacks base qualities; no much larger clone sits a single base away. The V end loses 4 bases and the J end loses 1 base, and a stretch of 8 bases separates them. CDR1 and CDR2, per the germline V gene, are MNHNS and SASEGT. Taken from cysteine to phenylalanine, the CDR3 has 13 residues. The only DNA kept is the CDR3, 39 bases in frame from the first base.

Library prep was done by the immunoSEQ multiplex PCR assay. The hsTCRB Kit was used according to the manufacturer's protocol to amplify rearranged TCR beta chain sequences. TCRB libraries were sequenced on an Illumina MiSeq. The source study handled its data this way. The proprietary platform of the kit vendor was used for demultiplexing, trimming and gene mapping. As stored in TCRdb, this immuneACCESS dataset retains in-frame rearrangements with V and J assigned. A fraction of the clones does not appear; measured against another copy, unresolved V genes explain less than half of the discrepancy, and the remainder lacks a known reason. V, J and clone size were drawn from that table, and D and trimming were deduced from the DNA. In this sample the table shows 110,000 or so clones, 90% of which occur a single time. Under 0.8% of the sample is taken by the ten largest.

This receptor was identified in a woman aged 50 to 60 with glioma. The input for sequencing was PBMCs, taken from a glioma patient whose treatment included an IDH1 peptide vaccine. The V gene is TRBV6-1 and the J gene is TRBJ2-7, with the D gene uncertain. The encoded CDR3 is CASSAGLSYEQYF. DNA sequence: TGTGCCAGCAGTGCCGGGTTATCCTACGAGCAGTACTTC.